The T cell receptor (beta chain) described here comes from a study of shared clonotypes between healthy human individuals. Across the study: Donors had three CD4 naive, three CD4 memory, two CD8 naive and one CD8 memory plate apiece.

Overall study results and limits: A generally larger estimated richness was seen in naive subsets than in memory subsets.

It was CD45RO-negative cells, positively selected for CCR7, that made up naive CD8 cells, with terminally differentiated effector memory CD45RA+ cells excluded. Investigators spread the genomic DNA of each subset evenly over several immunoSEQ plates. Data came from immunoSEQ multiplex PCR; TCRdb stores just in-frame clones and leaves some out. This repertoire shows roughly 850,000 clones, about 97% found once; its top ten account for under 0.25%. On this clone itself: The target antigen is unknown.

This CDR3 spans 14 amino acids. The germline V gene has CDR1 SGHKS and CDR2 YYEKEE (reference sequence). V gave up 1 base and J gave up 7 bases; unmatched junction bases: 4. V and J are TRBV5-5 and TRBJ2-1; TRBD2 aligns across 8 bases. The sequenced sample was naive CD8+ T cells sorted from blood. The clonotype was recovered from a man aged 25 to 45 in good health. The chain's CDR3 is CASSLSTGGNEQFF. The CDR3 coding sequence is TGTGCCAGCAGCTTGAGTACGGGAGGGAATGAGCAGTTCTTC.